A single sample gave rise to the 2 T cell receptor beta chains below, sequenced in a study of blood T cell repertoires in COVID-19. Clones were sequenced by immunoSEQ multiplex PCR, and TCRdb holds only the in-frame ones, with some missing. Altogether some 300,000 clones are present, about nine tenths being singletons, with the ten largest covering roughly 5.9%. Sequencing was done on a sample of peripheral blood. These receptor sequences come from a woman aged 45-60 years with COVID-19, enrolled during active disease.

The gene calls are TRBV6-4 and TRBJ1-2, with 9 bases fitting TRBD1. Germline trimming cut 6 bases from V and 7 bases from J; bases unmatched to any gene: 3. The germline V gene encodes CDR1 MRHNA and CDR2 SNTAGT. This CDR3 contains 12 residues. CDR3 in DNA: TGTGCCAGCAGCGACAGGGGGATTGGCTACACCTTC. Translated, it gives CASSDRGIGYTF.

V usage is TRBV19 and J usage is TRBJ2-1, with 7 bases matching TRBD1. This CDR3 is 11 amino acids long. Germline CDR1 LNHDA, CDR2 SQIVND (reference sequence). The ends lost 10 bases at V and 6 bases at J; junction bases unmatched: 3. CDR3 DNA: TGTGCCACGGGACAGTTCAATGAGCAGTTCTTC. This encodes CATGQFNEQFF. The full variable domain, with the rest looked up from reference TRBV19 and TRBJ2-1, is DGGITQSPKYLFRKEGQNVTLSCEQNLNHDAMYWYRQDPGQGLRLIYYSQIVNDFQKGDIAEGYSVSREKKESFPLTVTSAQKNPTAFYLCATGQFNEQFFGPGTRLTVL.